A selection of T cell receptor beta chains follows, all from one sample in a study of PD-1 blockade in classical Hodgkin lymphoma. Data came from immunoSEQ multiplex PCR; TCRdb stores just in-frame clones and leaves some out. The table records tens of thousands of clones, around nine tenths of them present only once. The sample in question was peripheral blood mononuclear cells (PBMCs), obtained before the second cycle of nivolumab. The receptors here all came from a human donor with classical Hodgkin lymphoma. CDR3s include the opening cysteine and the closing phenylalanine or tryptophan. A D gene is named only where the DNA matches it firmly. Not every row has a clone size; where given, it reads once, few, many or a size class.

j_gene,abundance,d_gene,v_gene,CDR3nt,CDR3aa
TRBJ2-5,NA,TRBD1,TRBV6-6,TGTGCCAGCAGCCAGATAACCGGGACAGATGTAGAGACCCAGTACTTC,CASSQITGTDVETQYF
TRBJ2-1,NA,TRBD2,TRBV6-6,TGTGCCAGCCGGGCTAGCGGGGGGACTGAGCAGTTCTTC,CASRASGGTEQFF
TRBJ2-7,NA,NA,TRBV7-8,TGTGCCAGCAGCCCGGAGAGAGGGCGCGAGCAGTACTTC,CASSPERGREQYF
TRBJ2-3,NA,NA,TRBV5-1,TGCGCCAGCAGCAGGCAGGTCACAGATACGCAGTATTTT,CASSRQVTDTQYF
TRBJ2-3,few,NA,TRBV7-9,TGTGCCAGCAGCTCATCAGGCACAGATACGCAGTATTTT,CASSSSGTDTQYF
TRBJ2-7,NA,TRBD1,TRBV5-1,TGCGCCAGCAGCCAAACAGGGGTATCGGGCGAGCAGTACTTC,CASSQTGVSGEQYF
TRBJ2-3,NA,TRBD2,TRBV5-1,TGCGCCAGCAGTTATATAGCGGGGGGGCTTGGAGATACGCAGTATTTT,CASSYIAGGLGDTQYF
TRBJ1-4,NA,NA,TRBV7-9,TGTGCCAGCAGCGGGGCTGACAGACCTAATGAAAAACTGTTTTTT,CASSGADRPNEKLFF
TRBJ1-5,NA,TRBD1,TRBV6-5,TGTGCCAGCAGTTCCGGGACAGTTCAGCCCCAGCATTTT,CASSSGTVQPQHF
TRBJ1-3,once,NA,TRBV5-1,TGCGCCAGCAGCCCTACGGGGGGCTCTGGAAACACCATATATTTT,CASSPTGGSGNTIYF
TRBJ2-5,NA,NA,TRBV6-1,TGTGCCAGCAGTCTCGGGGAGACCCAGTACTTC,CASSLGETQYF
TRBJ2-5,NA,NA,TRBV6-5,TGTGCCAGCAGCCCCTTGGGGGCAGGAAAGACCCAGTACTTC,CASSPLGAGKTQYF
TRBJ2-2,NA,TRBD1,TRBV2,TGTGCCAGCAGTGAAATGAGGGGGCAATCGAACAACACCGGGGAGCTGTTTTTT,CASSEMRGQSNNTGELFF
TRBJ2-2,NA,NA,TRBV11-3,TGTGCCAGCAGCTTCCAGGGGAGGTTGTTTTTT,CASSFQGRLFF
TRBJ1-1,NA,TRBD1,TRBV7-6,TGTGCCAGCAGCTTAGGGACAGGGGTTTGGAACACTGAAGCTTTCTTT,CASSLGTGVWNTEAFF
TRBJ2-3,NA,TRBD2,TRBV27,TGTGCCAGCAGTTTTCTGACTAGCGGGGGGGAAAGCACAGATACGCAGTATTTT,CASSFLTSGGESTDTQYF
TRBJ2-3,NA,TRBD2,TRBV12-5,TGTGCTAGTGGTTTGGACCTCAGGACTAGCGGAATCACAGATACGCAGTATTTT,CASGLDLRTSGITDTQYF
TRBJ1-1,NA,NA,TRBV5-1,TGCGCCAGCAGCTCCGGGAGGACAGCGAACACTGAAGCTTTCTTT,CASSSGRTANTEAFF
TRBJ1-6,NA,NA,TRBV6-5,TGTGCCACCTCACGCTCCTATAATTCACCCCTCCACTTT,CATSRSYNSPLHF
TRBJ2-1,NA,NA,TRBV10-3,TGTGCCACCAACTCCAACCTCGAGCCCTACAATGAGCAGTTCTTC,CATNSNLEPYNEQFF
TRBJ1-1,NA,NA,TRBV18,TGTGCCAGCTCACCCCAAGGGTTTAGGAAAGCTTTCTTT,CASSPQGFRKAFF
TRBJ1-2,NA,TRBD1,TRBV5-1,TGCGCCAGCAGCCTGGAGACAGGGGGCGACTATGGCTACACCTTC,CASSLETGGDYGYTF
TRBJ1-2,few,NA,TRBV5-5,TGTGCCAGCAGCCCTTCGGGCAGGGCAAACTATGGCTACACCTTC,CASSPSGRANYGYTF
TRBJ1-1,NA,NA,TRBV5-1,TGCGCCAGCAGCTTGGACAGGATGAACACTGAAGCTTTCTTT,CASSLDRMNTEAFF
TRBJ2-7,NA,NA,TRBV15,TGTGCCACCTCCCACCTTAAAACCGGGGAGCAGTACTTC,CATSHLKTGEQYF
TRBJ1-4,NA,TRBD1,TRBV5-1,TGCGCCAGCAGCCCGGGACAGGGGAACGAAAAACTGTTTTTT,CASSPGQGNEKLFF
TRBJ1-4,once,NA,TRBV12-5,TGTGCTAGTGGGGGGCCGGGGCAGGAGATGTTTTTT,CASGGPGQEMFF
TRBJ2-1,NA,TRBD2,TRBV11-2,TGTGCCAGCAGCTTAGCGGGGGGGCTTGAGCAGTTCTTC,CASSLAGGLEQFF
TRBJ1-6,NA,NA,TRBV5-4,TGTGCCAGCAGCTTGGGTTCTTCACCCCTCCACTTT,CASSLGSSPLHF
TRBJ2-5,NA,NA,TRBV28,TGTGCCAGCAGTTCCTTGACAGATGAGACCCAGTACTTC,CASSSLTDETQYF
TRBJ1-4,NA,NA,TRBV7-8,TGTGCCAGCAGGGCCGGACATGCAACTAATGAAAAACTGTTTTTT,CASRAGHATNEKLFF
TRBJ1-2,NA,NA,TRBV6-5,TGTGCCAGCAGACCACCTGGAACGAAGGGTCATGGCTACACCTTC,CASRPPGTKGHGYTF
TRBJ1-2,few,TRBD1,TRBV10-3,TGTGCCATCAGTACTTCCGGGACAGGGGGCTATGGCTACACCTTC,CAISTSGTGGYGYTF
TRBJ1-4,NA,NA,TRBV11-2,TGTGCCAGCAGCTTATTAAGGACGCTCGCCGAAAAACTGTTTTTT,CASSLLRTLAEKLFF
TRBJ1-2,few,NA,TRBV5-1,TGCGCCAGCAGCTTGGTACAGGACTATGGCTACACCTTC,CASSLVQDYGYTF
TRBJ2-5,NA,NA,TRBV6-5,TGTGCCAGCAGTTACGGGGGGCGGGAGACCCAGTACTTC,CASSYGGRETQYF
TRBJ2-3,NA,TRBD1,TRBV30,TGTGCCTGGAGTGCCGGACAGGGGAGTTGGACAGATACGCAGTATTTT,CAWSAGQGSWTDTQYF
TRBJ1-2,NA,TRBD1,TRBV10-3,TGTGCCATCACCGCGGAACGGACAGGGCATGGCTACACCTTC,CAITAERTGHGYTF
TRBJ1-6,few,NA,TRBV11-2,TGTGCCAGCAGCTCACTTAGGGGGTTGTCCTCACCCCTCCACTTT,CASSSLRGLSSPLHF
TRBJ1-2,NA,NA,TRBV7-2,TGTGCCAGCAGCTTAGTCCCCGACAGGAGACTCTATGGCTACACCTTC,CASSLVPDRRLYGYTF
TRBJ1-5,NA,NA,TRBV15,TGTGCCGCCAGTCCCTATAGCAATCAGCCCCAGCATTTT,CAASPYSNQPQHF
TRBJ1-1,NA,NA,TRBV6-6,TGTGCCAGCAGTGCGTACAGGAGATCGAACACTGAAGCTTTCTTT,CASSAYRRSNTEAFF
TRBJ2-7,NA,TRBD1,TRBV6-1,TGTGCCAGCAGTGTTTACAGGGGTCCCTACGAGCAGTACTTC,CASSVYRGPYEQYF
TRBJ2-2,NA,NA,TRBV7-9,TGTGCCAGCAGCTTACCTGGACAAAACACCGGGGAGCTGTTTTTT,CASSLPGQNTGELFF
TRBJ1-2,NA,TRBD1,TRBV27,TGTGCCAGCAGTGGAGGGGGCCTGGACTATGGCTACACCTTC,CASSGGGLDYGYTF
TRBJ2-1,NA,TRBD2,TRBV7-3,TGTGCCAGCAGTCCTACTAGCGGGCCCTACAATGAGCAGTTCTTC,CASSPTSGPYNEQFF
TRBJ2-1,NA,NA,TRBV6-6,TGTGCCAGCAGTTACTCCGCAGGGGATGAGCAGTTCTTC,CASSYSAGDEQFF
TRBJ2-7,NA,NA,TRBV6-6,TGTGCCAGCAGGCCCTGGGACAACGCCTACGAGCAGTACTTC,CASRPWDNAYEQYF
TRBJ2-7,NA,NA,TRBV4-2,TGTGCCAGCAGCCCGCCGGGCCACAGCTACGAGCAGTACTTC,CASSPPGHSYEQYF
TRBJ2-5,NA,NA,TRBV6-5,TGTGCCAGCAGCCCCGCCGGTTCAGAGACCCAGTACTTC,CASSPAGSETQYF
TRBJ1-4,NA,NA,TRBV14,TGTGCCAGCAGCTTCATCACCGGAACGTCTAATGAAAAACTGTTTTTT,CASSFITGTSNEKLFF